These T cell receptor beta chains were read from a single sample in a study of T cells after yellow fever vaccination. TCRdb passed the 5' RACE reads through MiXCR, listing each CDR3 protein once. The table records just over 250,000 distinct CDR3 sequences, around 5.3% of them present only once. The sequenced sample was CD4+ T cells sorted from PBMCs, obtained on the day of the yellow fever booster vaccination. All receptors come from a man aged 18 to 29 who received the YFV17D yellow fever vaccine. CDR3s leave out the opening cysteine and the closing phenylalanine or tryptophan. Each record gives: J gene, V gene, CDR3 protein.

J: TRBJ2-6
V: TRBV7-9
CDR3: ASSLRRIRGPLYSGANVLT

J: TRBJ2-6
V: TRBV3-1
CDR3: ASSHRGANVLT

J: TRBJ1-4
V: TRBV5-1
CDR3: ASRPELTNEKLF

J: TRBJ1-2
V: TRBV18
CDR3: ASSYRGEGEGYT

J: TRBJ2-4
V: TRBV20-1
CDR3: SAQDGGMDIQY

J: TRBJ1-1
V: TRBV13
CDR3: ASMLWGNEAF

J: TRBJ1-5
V: TRBV6-2/TRBV6-3
CDR3: ASSYRTVNQPQH

J: TRBJ2-5
V: TRBV20-1
CDR3: SGGGGIAGRQETQY

J: TRBJ2-4
V: TRBV7-9
CDR3: ASSDGVLRKY

J: TRBJ1-2
V: TRBV4-2
CDR3: ASSQGTGAGYT

J: TRBJ2-7
V: TRBV18
CDR3: ASSPSRGDEQY

J: TRBJ2-2
V: TRBV24-1
CDR3: ATSDFLAGELF

J: TRBJ2-1
V: TRBV12-3/TRBV12-4
CDR3: ASSRAGGGQF

J: TRBJ2-5
V: TRBV6-2/TRBV6-3
CDR3: ASSRRTGGAETQY

J: TRBJ2-1
V: TRBV6-2/TRBV6-3
CDR3: ATFDRYNEQF

J: TRBJ2-1
V: TRBV10-3
CDR3: AISESARGGLDEQF

J: TRBJ1-1
V: TRBV29-1
CDR3: SVGGVDTEAF

J: TRBJ1-3
V: TRBV29-1
CDR3: SGAAQGGSGNTIY

J: TRBJ1-1
V: TRBV7-8
CDR3: ASSFLSGTEAF

J: TRBJ1-4
V: TRBV4-1
CDR3: ASSQDRREREKLF

J: TRBJ2-5
V: TRBV7-9
CDR3: ASTPAQETQY

J: TRBJ2-2
V: TRBV7-3
CDR3: ASSRDRGFGELF

J: TRBJ2-3
V: TRBV6-5
CDR3: ASSYSILGPGRTDTQY

J: TRBJ1-2
V: TRBV27
CDR3: ASSLMGGSYGYT

J: TRBJ1-1
V: TRBV6-1
CDR3: ASSGIQGAGTEAF

J: TRBJ1-6
V: TRBV4-3
CDR3: ASSQDRYNSPLH

J: TRBJ2-5
V: TRBV3-1
CDR3: ASSIDPSGTQY

J: TRBJ1-3
V: TRBV6-5
CDR3: ASSSGQFSGNTIY

J: TRBJ2-5
V: TRBV7-8
CDR3: ASSGWTSGNQETQY

J: TRBJ2-6
V: TRBV15
CDR3: ATSRAASGANVLT

J: TRBJ2-1
V: TRBV6-2/TRBV6-3
CDR3: ASRDRRMF

J: TRBJ2-3
V: TRBV6-5
CDR3: ASSFGAGADTQY

J: TRBJ2-3
V: TRBV7-2
CDR3: ASSLDGGPAQY

J: TRBJ2-1
V: TRBV5-1
CDR3: ASSLETGNYNEQF

J: TRBJ1-1
V: TRBV6-2/TRBV6-3
CDR3: ASRGTGQVGPEAF

J: TRBJ1-6
V: TRBV2
CDR3: ASKGGETNSPLH

J: TRBJ1-1
V: TRBV29-1
CDR3: SAETDFEAF

J: TRBJ1-5
V: TRBV5-1
CDR3: ASSYSGDQPQH

J: TRBJ1-2
V: TRBV5-4
CDR3: ASRMGDRNYGYT

J: TRBJ1-4
V: TRBV20-1
CDR3: SAYGQGPEKLF

J: TRBJ2-3
V: TRBV20-1
CDR3: SAPNNAGGRSDTQY

J: TRBJ2-3
V: TRBV24-1
CDR3: ATSDFGRPDTQY